The rows below give T cell receptor beta chains drawn from one sample of a study of T-cell reconstitution after alpha-beta-depleted transplantation in children. TCRdb redid the calling of the PCR reads with MiXCR, one entry per CDR3 protein. This table holds 500,000 or so distinct CDR3 sequences, about 33% found once. The sample was PBMCs from the stem cell graft donor, taken from the stem cell graft. The receptors here all came from a human donor who donated a stem cell graft to a child with aplastic anemia. Both conserved end residues are part of each CDR3. Each record gives: clone size, V gene, D gene, J gene, CDR3 protein, CDR3 DNA. D genes are given only for firm matches. A clone size is listed for some rows: how often the clone was seen (once, few, many), or a class if it is expanded.

abundance: .; v_gene: TRBV25-1; d_gene: .; j_gene: TRBJ1-1; CDR3aa: CATPDLGAFF; CDR3nt: TGTGCCACCCCGGACCTCGGGGCTTTCTTT
abundance: .; v_gene: TRBV4-2; d_gene: TRBD2; j_gene: TRBJ2-7; CDR3aa: CASSQDGIAGGYEQYF; CDR3nt: TGTGCCAGCAGCCAAGATGGGATAGCGGGAGGGTACGAGCAGTACTTC
abundance: .; v_gene: TRBV28; d_gene: TRBD2; j_gene: TRBJ2-7; CDR3aa: CAARLAGSYEQYF; CDR3nt: TGTGCCGCCCGCTTAGCGGGCTCCTACGAGCAGTACTTC
abundance: .; v_gene: TRBV5-6; d_gene: .; j_gene: TRBJ2-5; CDR3aa: CASSSLGRETQYF; CDR3nt: TGTGCCAGCAGCTCGCTGGGCCGGGAGACCCAGTACTTC
abundance: .; v_gene: TRBV19; d_gene: .; j_gene: TRBJ2-2; CDR3aa: CASTGFIQGGDTGELFF; CDR3nt: TGTGCCAGTACGGGTTTTATACAGGGTGGCGACACCGGGGAGCTGTTTTTT
abundance: .; v_gene: TRBV28; d_gene: .; j_gene: TRBJ1-1; CDR3aa: CASSFYGSGAGTEAFF; CDR3nt: TGTGCCAGCAGTTTTTATGGGTCAGGGGCGGGCACTGAAGCTTTCTTT
abundance: .; v_gene: TRBV18; d_gene: .; j_gene: TRBJ1-3; CDR3aa: CASSPLPQGRSGNTIYF; CDR3nt: TGTGCCAGCTCACCTCTCCCCCAGGGGCGATCTGGAAACACCATATATTTT
abundance: few; v_gene: TRBV18; d_gene: .; j_gene: TRBJ1-2; CDR3aa: CASSPNTGRSNYGYTF; CDR3nt: TGTGCCAGCTCACCCAACACGGGCCGTTCTAACTATGGCTACACCTTC
abundance: .; v_gene: TRBV29-1; d_gene: TRBD2; j_gene: TRBJ2-2; CDR3aa: CSVSGSGRANTGELFF; CDR3nt: TGCAGCGTCTCGGGTAGCGGGAGGGCGAACACCGGGGAGCTGTTTTTT
abundance: .; v_gene: TRBV12-3/TRBV12-4; d_gene: .; j_gene: TRBJ1-2; CDR3aa: CASTNTGIGGYTF; CDR3nt: TGTGCCAGCACCAATACAGGGATCGGCGGCTACACCTTC
abundance: .; v_gene: TRBV12-3/TRBV12-4; d_gene: TRBD2; j_gene: TRBJ2-1; CDR3aa: CASSSREATRNEQFF; CDR3nt: TGTGCCAGCAGTTCACGGGAGGCGACGAGGAATGAGCAGTTCTTC
abundance: .; v_gene: TRBV20-1; d_gene: .; j_gene: TRBJ1-2; CDR3aa: CSARVRANYGYTF; CDR3nt: TGCAGTGCTAGGGTCAGGGCTAACTATGGCTACACCTTC
abundance: few; v_gene: TRBV12-3/TRBV12-4; d_gene: .; j_gene: TRBJ2-1; CDR3aa: CASTGWRTYNEQFF; CDR3nt: TGTGCCAGCACGGGGTGGAGAACCTACAATGAGCAGTTCTTC
abundance: .; v_gene: TRBV20-1; d_gene: TRBD2; j_gene: TRBJ2-1; CDR3aa: CSARAGGEFTNEQFF; CDR3nt: TGCAGTGCTAGAGCCGGGGGGGAGTTCACCAATGAGCAGTTCTTC
abundance: .; v_gene: TRBV27; d_gene: .; j_gene: TRBJ2-3; CDR3aa: CASRFSLAARFVGEYF; CDR3nt: TGTGCCAGCAGGTTCTCTTTAGCGGCCCGCTTTGTAGGGGAGTATTTT
abundance: .; v_gene: TRBV5-1; d_gene: .; j_gene: TRBJ1-4; CDR3aa: CASNEGATANEKLFF; CDR3nt: TGCGCCAGCAACGAGGGAGCAACGGCTAATGAAAAACTGTTTTTT
abundance: .; v_gene: TRBV7-9; d_gene: .; j_gene: TRBJ2-7; CDR3aa: CASSPSGGLNYEQYF; CDR3nt: TGTGCCAGCAGCCCCTCCGGGGGACTTAACTACGAGCAGTACTTC
abundance: few; v_gene: TRBV12-3/TRBV12-4; d_gene: .; j_gene: TRBJ2-7; CDR3aa: CASRAQGYEQYF; CDR3nt: TGTGCCAGCAGGGCCCAGGGTTACGAGCAGTACTTC
abundance: .; v_gene: TRBV20-1; d_gene: .; j_gene: TRBJ2-1; CDR3aa: CSASPGSSYNEQFF; CDR3nt: TGCAGTGCTAGTCCCGGGAGCTCCTACAATGAGCAGTTCTTC
abundance: .; v_gene: TRBV18; d_gene: TRBD2; j_gene: TRBJ2-1; CDR3aa: CASSRRSSGRSEQFF; CDR3nt: TGTGCCAGCTCACGTCGATCTAGCGGGAGGAGTGAGCAGTTCTTC
abundance: .; v_gene: TRBV30; d_gene: .; j_gene: TRBJ1-2; CDR3aa: CAWSGGPSGYTF; CDR3nt: TGTGCCTGGAGTGGAGGACCTTCTGGCTACACCTTC
abundance: .; v_gene: TRBV11-2; d_gene: TRBD2; j_gene: TRBJ2-5; CDR3aa: CASSWGGRETQYF; CDR3nt: TGTGCCAGCAGTTGGGGCGGGAGAGAGACCCAGTACTTC
abundance: .; v_gene: TRBV20-1; d_gene: TRBD1; j_gene: TRBJ2-1; CDR3aa: CSAPPSGTGLNEQFF; CDR3nt: TGCAGTGCTCCGCCCTCCGGGACAGGGTTGAATGAGCAGTTCTTC
abundance: .; v_gene: TRBV7-9; d_gene: .; j_gene: TRBJ1-1; CDR3aa: CASSPLVGGRLNTEAFF; CDR3nt: TGTGCCAGCAGCCCGTTAGTGGGGGGGCGGTTGAACACTGAAGCTTTCTTT
abundance: .; v_gene: TRBV5-1; d_gene: .; j_gene: TRBJ2-2; CDR3aa: CASSSALARVTGELFF; CDR3nt: TGCGCCAGCAGTTCCGCACTAGCTCGGGTCACCGGGGAGCTGTTTTTT
abundance: few; v_gene: TRBV11-2; d_gene: .; j_gene: TRBJ2-7; CDR3aa: CASSLGLLVYEQYF; CDR3nt: TGTGCCAGCAGCTTAGGTCTTTTAGTCTACGAGCAGTACTTC
abundance: .; v_gene: TRBV20-1; d_gene: .; j_gene: TRBJ2-3; CDR3aa: CSALRAQATDTQYF; CDR3nt: TGCAGTGCTCTGCGAGCTCAGGCGACAGATACGCAGTATTTT
abundance: .; v_gene: TRBV7-2; d_gene: .; j_gene: TRBJ1-1; CDR3aa: CASRDTNTEAFF; CDR3nt: TGTGCCAGCAGGGATACGAACACTGAAGCTTTCTTT
abundance: .; v_gene: TRBV11-2; d_gene: TRBD2; j_gene: TRBJ2-2; CDR3aa: CASSLGSGRTGELFF; CDR3nt: TGTGCCAGCAGCTTAGGTAGCGGGAGGACCGGGGAGCTGTTTTTT